This T cell receptor beta chain was obtained from a study of tumor-infiltrating lymphocytes in primary liver carcinoma (dated by TCRdb to 2017 to 2019). For context, the study as a whole: Between late 2015 and March 2016, 4 or 5 patients in China with histopathologically diagnosed primary liver carcinoma had their tumors surgically resected. Reproducibility between technical replicate repertoires was high, with correlation coefficients above 0.95 and mean shared-clone rates roughly 0.87. The five patients had tumors staged T1-T3 N0M0, with maximum diameters ranging from about 4.2 to 10 cm. A total of some 35 specimens from 5 patients went through TCRbeta repertoire sequencing, namely 25 tumor regions, 5 adjacent noncancerous liver tissues and 5 peripheral blood samples. The study combined TCRbeta repertoire sequencing, expression microarrays and whole-exome sequencing across five regions of each liver tumor, with adjacent normal tissue and blood. The five patients, three men and two women aged 30 to 69 years, had hepatocellular carcinoma (four) or combined HCC and intrahepatic cholangiocarcinoma (one). Each sample produced about 3.5 to 7.13 million productive TCRbeta reads, and read depth showed no significant difference between tissue types.

A constant-region primer and ProtoScript II reverse transcriptase were used to reverse-transcribe TCRbeta-specific cDNA from roughly 0.55 ug total RNA. TCRbeta libraries were built with three nested multiplex PCR rounds, a slightly modified ARM-PCR procedure. The first two PCR rounds used multiplex TRBV1-TRBV30 forward primers with a Cbeta reverse primer, each for 10 cycles. Sample barcodes and Illumina adapters were attached in a final 25-cycle PCR using Deep VentR polymerase. Before sequencing, amplicons between 200 and 500 bp were purified from gel using a QIAquick gel extraction kit. An Illumina HiSeq 2500 was used to sequence the TCRbeta amplicons, generating 250-bp paired-end reads. The original pipeline was this. Trimmomatic v0.33 was used to quality-trim the reads, and FLASH v1.2.11 was used to merge paired reads so that full CDR3 sequences could be recovered. V, D and J germline segments were assigned to the rearranged TCRbeta sequences using MiGEC v1.2.1b. Clonotype statistics and Shannon-Wiener diversity indices were computed with VDJtools v1.0.0. To reduce sampling bias, subsequent analyses other than the diversity analysis used only the 250 most abundant clonotypes in each sample. Using fastp at Q25 and MiXCR, TCRdb reprocessed the public reads and kept productive beta chains. For every CDR3 protein sequence, its rows merge into one entry that carries the most common genes and DNA. The V and J calls, along with clone size, are taken from TCRdb and not from the paper's own processing. The sample table holds approximately 330,000 distinct CDR3 sequences, of which about 61% were seen once. The ten biggest clones cover roughly 6.5% of the sample.

A remark on this clonotype: There is no known antigen for this receptor. Mismatch with germline at one junction end may stem from a read error.

Blood RNA was extracted from unsorted whole blood using TRIzol reagent, and germline DNA was obtained with the DNeasy Blood & Tissue kit. At the time of sampling, the patients had chronic HBV infection and had not received any treatment. Roughly 3.9 milliliters of peripheral blood were collected into K2EDTA tubes before surgery. The full study reports these points: Because the samples were bulk and unsorted, CD4+ and CD8+ T cell repertoires could not be compared. Pairs of tumor regions showed greater repertoire overlap (mean about 35%) than tumor-adjacent pairs (17%) or tumor-blood pairs (approximately 15%), which is consistent with antigen-driven expansion. Only the TCR beta chain was sequenced, so true repertoire diversity is likely underestimated because unpaired alpha chains were not captured. Only 4 or 5 patients were included in the study, and the authors note that the findings should be validated in a larger study. The top 250 clones made up a significantly larger repertoire fraction in tumors than in blood (p = 0.039).

The CDR3 covers 13 residues, taking in both the cysteine and the phenylalanine. The DNA shown is the 39-base CDR3, in frame from base 1. From a lookup of the germline V gene, CDR1 and CDR2 are MNHEY and SVGEGT. Recombination linked TRBV6-2 or TRBV6-3 to TRBJ1-1, and 10 bases in between align with TRBD1. The TCR sequence derives from a man aged 40-55 years with primary liver carcinoma and hepatitis B virus infection. Sequencing was carried out using peripheral blood. Here the CDR3 is given as CASSSWTGGTLTF. Read as DNA, the sequence is TGTGCCAGCAGTTCTTGGACAGGGGGAACGTTGACCTTT.